These T cell receptor beta chains were read from a single sample in a study of pediatric ulcerative colitis. Repertoires were generated with immunoSEQ multiplex PCR, while TCRdb's copy carries only in-frame clones and drops some. The sample shows about 40,000 clones, 60% to 85% of them seen only once. Sequenced input: gut tissue. Every receptor here comes from a boy aged 5-17 years with severe ulcerative colitis. Both conserved end residues are part of each CDR3. Each record gives: D gene, V gene, J gene, CDR3 protein. The D gene is left open where the match is weak.

>TRBD2|TRBV5-4|TRBJ2-1
CASNQGGGPYNEQFF
>NA|TRBV5-4|TRBJ2-5
CASSWGGQQETQYF
>NA|TRBV6-5|TRBJ1-2
CASSSQRGAGTYGYTF
>NA|TRBV27|TRBJ2-5
CASSPFQEETQYF
>NA|TRBV19|TRBJ1-1
CASSIVQGRTEAFF
>NA|TRBV5-1|TRBJ1-1
CASSLARGGTEAFF
>NA|TRBV7-2|TRBJ1-1
CASSQRSGRMNTEAFF
>TRBD2|TRBV7-8|TRBJ2-3
CASSRTSGRRTDTQYF
>NA|TRBV6-5|TRBJ1-1
CASHGGGHTEAFF
>NA|TRBV14|TRBJ2-3
CASSQGDNPYTDTQYF
>NA|TRBV6-5|TRBJ1-2
CASSYSRGAGGYGYTF
>NA|TRBV9|TRBJ2-7
CASSVDGEPYEQYF
>NA|TRBV28|TRBJ1-2
CASTAGQSNYGYTF
>NA|TRBV6-6|TRBJ1-3
CASEGDGNTIYF
>NA|TRBV9|TRBJ1-2
CASSDNRDRGYTF
>TRBD1|TRBV2|TRBJ1-2
CASSATGVEYGYTF
>NA|TRBV5-1|TRBJ1-3
CASKAERGNTIYF
>NA|TRBV6-5|TRBJ2-3
CASSHWGADTDTQYF
>NA|TRBV18|TRBJ2-6
CASSPTQISGANVLTF
>NA|TRBV2|TRBJ1-2
CASSEAVTYGYTF
>TRBD1|TRBV6-5|TRBJ1-2
CASSETGVYGYTF
>TRBD1|TRBV19|TRBJ1-2
CASSSTQGANYGYTF
>NA|TRBV30|TRBJ2-7
CAWSVGLDGIEQYF
>TRBD1|TRBV18|TRBJ1-1
CASSSGQGDTEAFF
>TRBD2|TRBV5-1|NA
CASSLVGLAVVPYEQYF
>NA|TRBV10-3|TRBJ2-3
CAITPAVGARDTQYF
>TRBD1|TRBV16|TRBJ1-1
CASSPPTGGHTEAFF
>TRBD1|TRBV2|TRBJ1-6
CASSDRRGNSPLHF
>TRBD2|TRBV19|TRBJ2-1
CASSTLLGGTYNEQFF
>NA|TRBV7-9|TRBJ1-5
CASSLGAAYSNQPQHF
>NA|TRBV5-1|TRBJ2-7
CASSPAGGPYEQYF
>NA|TRBV6-1|TRBJ1-5
CASSWNSNQPQHF
>TRBD2|TRBV10-3|TRBJ2-7
CAIQPGGAYEQYF
>TRBD1|TRBV29-1|TRBJ2-5
CSVVTGKVGETQYF
>TRBD1|TRBV28|TRBJ2-3
CASSSLPGQRSTDTQYF
>NA|TRBV15|TRBJ2-3
CATSRDLSGGVPDTQYF
>NA|TRBV15|TRBJ1-4
CATSRDKAVREKLFF
>NA|TRBV5-1|TRBJ1-3
CASSLGQSTGNTIYF
>TRBD1|TRBV7-2|TRBJ1-1
CASSLEGTGEAFF
>TRBD1|TRBV19|TRBJ1-2
CASRMDRFYGYTF
>NA|TRBV4-1|TRBJ2-5
CASSSHLDTQETQYF
>TRBD2|TRBV7-9|TRBJ2-5
CASSSAGGFETQYF
>NA|TRBV19|TRBJ2-7
CASSISTVVSYEQYF
>NA|TRBV30|TRBJ1-6
CAWSVRWGDNSPLHF
>NA|TRBV7-9|TRBJ1-1
CASSHVGATANTEAFF